One and the same sample provided the 30 T cell receptor beta chains below, sequenced in a study of blood T cell repertoires in COVID-19. Profiled with immunoSEQ multiplex PCR; TCRdb holds only in-frame clones, not every one. The sample includes over 400,000 clones, about 88% of them seen just once. Sequencing was performed on peripheral blood. The receptors shown here come from a woman aged 50 to 60 with COVID-19, enrolled during active disease.

The chain carries TRBV3-1 (or the pseudogene TRBV3-2) and TRBJ2-3; D is possibly TRBD2 (5 bases). The CDR3 is 16 residues long. CDR1 LGHDT and CDR2 YNNKEL come from the germline V gene (reference sequence). Trimming left V 4 bases short and J 4 bases short, with 18 bases between. The CDR3 here is CASSPRSGNGPDTQYF. The CDR3 DNA reads as TGTGCCAGCAGCCCGAGGAGCGGTAATGGGCCAGATACGCAGTATTTT.

This rearrangement joins TRBV10-2 to TRBJ1-5; D remains unclear. The ends were cut back, 3 bases at V and 6 bases at J, with 6 bases in the middle. Germline-derived CDR1 and CDR2 are WSHSY and SAAADI. The CDR3 is 12 residues long. This chain's CDR3 is CASSDFSQPQHF. DNA for the CDR3: TGCGCCAGCAGTGACTTTAGTCAGCCCCAGCATTTT.

This clone was counted a few times. The same CDR3 also results from other DNA sequences found in this sample. The rearrangement uses TRBV3-1 (or the pseudogene TRBV3-2) and TRBJ1-1; TRBD1 might be the D (6 bases). From germline, CDR1 is LGHDT and CDR2 YNNKEL (reference sequence). This CDR3 spans 12 amino acids. Trimming removed 2 bases at V and 5 bases at J, with 6 bases between. The CDR3 sequence: CASSQRGTEAFF. CDR3 DNA: TGTGCCAGCAGCCAAAGGGGGACTGAAGCTTTCTTT.

A remark on this clone: The sample has other DNA sequences that encode this CDR3 too. V and J are TRBV6-5 and TRBJ2-1; TRBD1 is a possible D gene (5 bases). Germline CDR1 reads MNHEY; CDR2 reads SVGAGI. The CDR3 consists of 13 residues. Trimming left V 8 bases short and J 1 base short, with 9 bases between. CDR3 sequence reads: CASSQGSYNEQFF. DNA for the CDR3: TGTGCCAGCTCCCAGGGATCCTACAATGAGCAGTTCTTC.

The chain couples TRBV6-5 to TRBJ1-1; D may be TRBD1 (6 bases). V gave up 6 bases and J gave up 1 base, with 9 bases separating them. The CDR3 is made up of 13 amino acids. Germline V lookup: CDR1 MNHEY, CDR2 SVGAGI. This CDR3 reads CASRSTGNTEAFF. The CDR3 DNA is TGTGCCAGCAGGTCGACAGGGAACACTGAAGCTTTCTTT.

This chain links TRBV2 with TRBJ1-2; TRBD1 matches 11 bases. The CDR3 spans 15 residues. V lost 3 bases to trimming and J lost 2 bases; unmatched junction nucleotides: 2. CDR1 SNHLY and CDR2 FYNNEI come from the germline V gene. The CDR3 is CASSERDRGNYGYTF. The CDR3 DNA is TGTGCCAGCAGTGAGCGGGACAGGGGGAACTATGGCTACACCTTC.

The chain links TRBV6-1 to TRBJ2-1, with TRBD1 as a possible D gene (5 bases). The CDR3 runs 15 residues. Germline V gene sequence: CDR1 MNHNS, CDR2 SASEGT. V was trimmed by 2 bases and J by 12 bases, leaving 20 bases between them. This chain's CDR3 is CASSERERMGLGQFF. The CDR3 coding sequence is TGTGCCAGCAGTGAAAGGGAAAGGATGGGGCTTGGGCAGTTCTTC.

The chain is built from TRBV11-3 and TRBJ2-2; D gene ambiguous. CDR1 is SGHNT, CDR2 YENEEA, per germline. V lost 5 bases and J 1 base, leaving 8 bases between the germline ends. The CDR3 runs 14 residues. For the CDR3, the DNA is TGTGCCAGCAGCCCTCATAGGAACACCGGGGAGCTGTTTTTT. Its protein product is CASSPHRNTGELFF.

The chain combines TRBV5-5 with TRBJ1-1; 11 bases fit TRBD1. V lost 4 bases to trimming and J lost 10 bases; unmatched junction nucleotides: 12. The germline V gene encodes CDR1 SGHKS and CDR2 YYEKEE (reference sequence). The CDR3 covers 15 residues. CDR3 in DNA: TGTGCCAGCAGCCCCTCTGGACAGGGGGCCAAGGTAGCTTTCTTT. It encodes CASSPSGQGAKVAFF.

The chain employs TRBV18 and TRBJ2-7, with a possible D match to TRBD1 (5 bases). The V and J ends lost 3 bases and 1 base respectively, with 25 bases between them. There are 19 residues in the CDR3. Germline CDR1 reads KGHSH; CDR2 reads LQKENI. This chain's CDR3 is CASSPRGPGSNYLSYEQYF. The CDR3 region has the DNA TGTGCCAGCTCACCTAGGGGCCCAGGCAGCAACTATTTATCCTACGAGCAGTACTTC.

The chain couples TRBV28 to TRBJ1-2; 10 bases map to TRBD1. Trimming cost V 4 bases and J 5 bases; bases outside gene matches: 7. The CDR3 is 15 amino acids. The germline CDR1 and CDR2 sequences are MDHEN and SYDVKM. The CDR3 spells CASSSQTGGAYGYTF. The CDR3 DNA follows: TGTGCCAGCAGTTCTCAGACAGGGGGCGCATATGGCTACACCTTC.

The J gene is TRBJ1-4, the V gene TRBV18; D unclear. Germline CDR1 and CDR2: KGHSH and LQKENI. The CDR3 sequence is 15 residues long. Trimming removed 0 bases at V and 8 bases at J, with 13 bases between. CDR3 DNA: TGTGCCAGCTCACCACCGGACGCCGGAGGAGAAAAACTGTTTTTT. It is translated as CASSPPDAGGEKLFF.

This clone was counted a few times. The V call is TRBV5-1, the J call TRBJ2-5, with TRBD2 as a possible D gene (5 bases). Germline values: CDR1 SGHRS, CDR2 YFSETQ. V dropped 1 base and J dropped 2 bases, with 9 bases sitting between them. The CDR3 loop spans 14 amino acids. CDR3 region: CASSLWGAQETQYF. In DNA, the CDR3 is TGCGCCAGCAGCTTGTGGGGAGCACAAGAGACCCAGTACTTC.

V and J are TRBV30 and TRBJ1-1; perhaps TRBD1 as D (5 bases). This CDR3 comprises 13 residues. V was trimmed by 6 bases and J by 5 bases, leaving 16 bases between them. Germline CDR1 is GTSNPN and CDR2 is SVGIG (reference sequence). CDR3 protein: CACRSGLGTEAFF. The CDR3 DNA sequence: TGTGCCTGTAGATCAGGGCTAGGAACTGAAGCTTTCTTT.

V and J are TRBV20-1 and TRBJ1-2; D is uncertain. Germline CDR1 is DFQATT and CDR2 is SNEGSKA (reference sequence). Trimming stripped 7 bases from V and 2 bases from J, with 8 bases between. CDR3 length: 11 amino acids. CDR3 loop: CSVRRNYGYTF. In DNA form, the CDR3 reads TGCAGTGTTAGGCGGAACTATGGCTACACCTTC.

This clone appeared once. This chain joins TRBV9 and TRBJ1-3; D unresolved. Germline lookup yields CDR1 SGDLS and CDR2 YYNGEE. The CDR3 covers 15 residues. V lost 0 bases and J 0 bases, leaving 7 bases between the germline ends. CDR3 coding DNA: TGTGCCAGCAGCGTAGAGTCTACCTCTGGAAACACCATATATTTT. Translated: CASSVESTSGNTIYF.

J is TRBJ1-2 and V is TRBV20-1; D is ambiguous. The CDR3 extends over 11 amino acids. Per germline, CDR1 DFQATT and CDR2 SNEGSKA (reference sequence). With 5 bases removed from V and 2 bases from J, the gap between germline ends came to 6 bases. CDR3 nucleotide sequence: TGCAGTGCTTTGGAGAACTATGGCTACACCTTC. Translation gives CSALENYGYTF.

J is TRBJ2-3 and V is TRBV19; 9 nucleotides line up with TRBD1. V lost 7 bases and J lost 6; bases outside the gene matches: 14. Germline V lookup: CDR1 LNHDA, CDR2 SQIVND (reference sequence). The CDR3 totals 16 residues. This chain's CDR3 is CASKRGQGLGGDTQYF. The CDR3 bases are TGTGCCAGTAAGCGCGGACAGGGGCTTGGCGGGGATACGCAGTATTTT.

The chain uses TRBV7-3 and TRBJ2-1; D may be TRBD2 (7 bases). Germline CDR1 reads SGHTA; CDR2 reads FQGTGA. V was clipped by 1 base and J by 8 bases, with 27 bases between them. The CDR3 length is 19 residues. This CDR3 is CASSLRGVAGATLLDEQFF. The CDR3 DNA reads as TGTGCCAGCAGCTTAAGGGGTGTTGCGGGGGCTACGCTTTTGGATGAGCAGTTCTTC.

V usage is TRBV4-1 and J usage is TRBJ1-2, with 7 bases that match TRBD1. This CDR3 spans 16 amino acids. Germline lookup yields CDR1 MGHRA and CDR2 YSYEKL. The J segment lost 4 bases and the V segment lost 2 bases, leaving 10 bases of the junction unmatched. The CDR3 loop is CASSQPGQARSYGYTF. DNA of the CDR3: TGCGCCAGCAGCCAACCCGGACAGGCAAGGAGCTATGGCTACACCTTC.

DNA of the CDR3: TGTGCCAGCAGCTTGACCCCTAGATTCGCGAACACCGGGGAGCTGTTTTTT. Amino acids: CASSLTPRFANTGELFF. This sequence joins TRBV5-6 and TRBJ2-2, with D uncertain. The V gene's germline CDR1 is SGHDT and CDR2 YYEEEE. The CDR3 has 17 residues. The V and J ends lost 1 base and 0 bases respectively, with 13 bases between them.

The chain joins TRBV30 to TRBJ1-1; D remains unclear. Trimming left V 2 bases short and J 0 bases short, with 4 bases between. The germline gives CDR1 GTSNPN, CDR2 SVGIG (reference sequence). This CDR3 spans 12 amino acids. The CDR3 is CAWSYVNTEAFF. CDR3 in DNA: TGTGCCTGGAGTTATGTGAACACTGAAGCTTTCTTT.

The V call is TRBV19, the J call TRBJ2-3, with TRBD2 matching over 13 bases. Trimming took 7 bases from V and 3 from J; bases not matched to a gene: 1. CDR3 size: 14 residues. Germline values: CDR1 LNHDA, CDR2 SQIVND (reference sequence). CDR3 sequence reads: CASTTSGGTDTQYF. CDR3 DNA sequence: TGTGCCAGTACGACTAGCGGGGGGACAGATACGCAGTATTTT.

The CDR3 DNA reads TGTGCCAGCAGCGCGACACGAGAGCACTATGGCTACACCTTC. It encodes CASSATREHYGYTF. The J gene is TRBJ1-2, the V gene TRBV11-2; D is unclear. Trimming cost V 5 bases and J 3 bases, with 13 bases left between them. CDR1 is SGHAT and CDR2 is FQNNGV in the germline V gene. This CDR3 is built from 14 residues.

The rearrangement joins TRBV30 to TRBJ1-6, with D perhaps matching TRBD1 (6 bases). The CDR3 covers 14 residues. The V end was cut by 2 bases, the J end by 10 bases, with 15 bases between. The germline V gene has CDR1 GTSNPN and CDR2 SVGIG (reference sequence). Here the CDR3 reads CAWSFNRVRSPLHF. Written as DNA, the CDR3 is TGTGCCTGGAGTTTCAACAGGGTTCGGTCACCCCTCCACTTT.

This clone was seen only once. The chain couples TRBV2 to TRBJ1-5; TRBD1 matches 8 bases. V shed 3 bases and J 3 bases; nucleotides not matched to a gene: 4. The CDR3 totals 15 residues. Germline V gene sequence: CDR1 SNHLY, CDR2 FYNNEI. Here the CDR3 reads CASSEGTGNNQPQHF. The CDR3 DNA follows: TGTGCCAGCAGTGAGGGGACAGGAAACAATCAGCCCCAGCATTTT.

There are a few counts of this clone. The genes are TRBV28 and TRBJ1-5; no clear D. Germline assignment: CDR1 MDHEN and CDR2 SYDVKM. The germline V and J ends were trimmed by 5 bases and 11 bases, with 16 bases remaining between them. The CDR3 is 13 amino acids. For the CDR3, the DNA is TGTGCCAGCAGTCTGCCCCCGGTTGTGACCCAGCATTTT. This translates into CASSLPPVVTQHF.

CDR3 loop: CAWSSTGGTGYTF. The CDR3 coding sequence is TGTGCCTGGAGTTCGACAGGGGGGACTGGCTACACCTTC. The rearrangement links TRBV30 to TRBJ1-2; 9 bases match TRBD1. Losses at the gene ends were 2 bases for V and 7 bases for J; bases not matched to a gene: 5. The CDR3 has 13 amino acids. Germline CDR1 GTSNPN, CDR2 SVGIG (reference sequence).

The V call is TRBV29-1, the J call TRBJ1-2; D is perhaps TRBD1 (6 bases). The germline V gene has CDR1 SQVTM and CDR2 ANQGSEA. This CDR3 comprises 14 residues. Trimming left V 4 bases short and J 4 bases short, with 16 bases between. The CDR3 here is CSVALGMGAYGYTF. The CDR3 DNA sequence: TGCAGCGTTGCCTTGGGCATGGGGGCCTATGGCTACACCTTC.

The rearrangement uses TRBV11-3 and TRBJ2-5, with TRBD1 matching 7 bases. Losses at the gene ends were 5 bases for V and 5 bases for J; bases not matched to a gene: 8. This CDR3 has 14 residues. Germline V lookup: CDR1 SGHNT, CDR2 YENEEA. The DNA for the CDR3 is TGTGCCAGCAGCCGTCAGGGGGAGCGGGAGACCCAGTACTTC. Protein: CASSRQGERETQYF.